The sequence of this T cell receptor beta chain was determined in a study of cytomegalovirus exposure and HLA in healthy donors (dated by TCRdb to 2015 to 2018). Regarding the research as a whole: An earlier analysis of approximately 600 of the donors reported about 290 Gb of sequence data and 120 million or so unique TCR beta sequences from about 179 million T cells. To predict cytomegalovirus infection status, the study combined high-throughput TCR immunosequencing, statistical association of individual TCRs with disease status, and machine learning. The study profiled the T cell repertoires of more than 500 subjects by immunosequencing and related them to cytomegalovirus serostatus. A separate validation cohort of approximately 130 different subjects was used in addition to the roughly 640-subject first cohort. Among roughly 400 genotyped donors of the cohort, an average of roughly 240,000 unique TCR beta nucleotide sequences were sequenced per donor, 15% to 20% of them non-productive. In an earlier analysis of 587 of the donors, high-throughput TCR beta sequencing was used to judge whether each TCR beta V gene segment behaved as functional or pseudogenic. Typing coverage differed by locus: A, B, C, DRB1 and DQB1 were typed in about 629-630 donors, DQA1 in approximately 520, DPA1 in around 610, and DPB1 in just under 490. Rather than using new phenotypic data, the later analysis identified candidate immune exposures from TCR beta sequences and from how often those sequences occurred across donors. Roughly 310 gigabases of sequencing data and tens of millions of unique TCR sequences were included in an early release covering several hundred HLA-typed donors. Among the roughly 410 genotyped donors, about 85% belonged to the genetic ancestry cluster associated with self-reported Caucasian donors. Donor age, sex, ethnicity and CMV serostatus were compiled alongside the repertoire data. To study patterns of TCR occurrence, a later analysis re-analyzed previously published TCR beta repertoires from just over 650 donors and added high-resolution HLA genotyping. Because of strong linkage in the cohort, four or five DR-DQ haplotypes were treated as single units for association and clustering. The study aimed to test whether signatures of past pathogen exposure could be identified by cataloging public T cell receptors. All discovery cohort repertoires had been generated on a single sequencing platform. A later genetic analysis took genome-wide SNP genotypes for about 55% of the 666 donors and used that subset as a discovery cohort. Class I and class II HLA loci were covered by the typing at four-digit resolution. What the research found in general, with its limitations: HLA typing was unavailable for some donors at each locus, so association tests used only the typed subset. In a later analysis, 15,000 to 20,000 TCR beta sequences were associated with specific HLA alleles at a false discovery rate of 0.05. In a later genetic analysis, fewer N-insertions in productive TCRs were reported among donors in an Asian-associated ancestry cluster than the approximately 630-donor mean. The earlier analysis of about 600 of the donors excluded 15 to 20 rarely observed V segments, including chromosome 9 orphons, because counts were too low. A further reported finding was that TCR beta sequences accurately predicted the HLA-A and HLA-B alleles for most subjects in the first cohort. In a later analysis, HLA-associated TCR beta chains were found to be more clonally expanded and to have lower generation probabilities than equally common non-associated chains. Several of the top co-occurrence clusters appeared to be linked to parvovirus B19, influenza, CMV and Epstein-Barr virus, according to a later analysis. Across donors, most TCR sequences were observed very rarely, whereas some public TCRs were present in many individuals. The authors suggested that the approach could potentially be extended to other disease states and immunological phenotypes. A cluster of highly shared sequence variants was judged likely to be a technical artifact of the sequencing pipeline. In a later analysis, most CMV-associated TCR beta chains were found to appear HLA-restricted, with HLA associations seemingly driven largely by CMV exposure. In vitro tests confirmed that a few of the cytomegalovirus-associated TCR beta chains recognize cytomegalovirus antigens. Sequencing depth was assumed to be roughly uniform across donors in the presence/absence analyses, though that assumption may not hold. V-gene and J-gene trimming of TCR beta chains was associated with a missense DCLRE1C variant in a later genetic analysis, and the association was replicated in an independent cohort. CMV serostatus was the only immune exposure information available for the cohort. Cytomegalovirus status was reported to be diagnosed by the classifier with high specificity and sensitivity in both the original and validation cohorts. Some IMGT-functional V segments, including TRBV6-2 and TRBV6-3, could not be told apart with the 87-base-pair reads, so those segments were excluded. According to a later analysis, TCR association rates differed among HLA loci, with DRB1 alleles showing the most associated TCRs and HLA-C alleles showing the fewest. Correlated functional status among segregating V segments might be attributable to linkage disequilibrium, but an unknown experimental factor could not be ruled out. In an earlier analysis of 500 to 650 of the donors, most TCR beta V segments appeared in productive rearrangements about 87% or about 30% of the time, broadly matching IMGT annotations. Strong co-occurrence of HLA alleles, especially DR and DQ, made assigning TCR associations to individual alleles difficult. This cohort had only TCR beta chains sequenced, and the lack of alpha or paired-chain data limited which features could be detected. The study listed approximately 150 TCR beta chains as associated with cytomegalovirus.

The cohort comprised some 730 healthy bone marrow donors. At the time of sampling, all cohort members were nominally healthy, though unrecorded immune exposures were likely present. The donor tested CMV seropositive, placing the donor among the roughly 300 seropositive members of the cohort. Each donor provided a peripheral blood sample, and peripheral blood mononuclear cells were used for TCR beta sequencing. Genomic DNA was extracted from the blood cell samples with the Qiagen DNeasy Blood Extraction Kit. Points on this clone: There is no known antigen for this receptor. Within one base of it there is no much larger clone, and no base qualities were kept.

The library was produced with the immunoSEQ multiplex PCR assay. A mixture of 60 forward primers for TCR Vbeta segments and 13 reverse primers for TCR Jbeta segments was used in the multiplex PCR. A multiplex PCR assay on genomic DNA amplified the CDR3 region of rearranged TCR beta genes. The amplified TCR beta libraries were sequenced on the Illumina HiSeq System as 87-base-pair reads. The study's processing was this. Across the 500 to 850 repertoires, a later analysis counted roughly 84 million unique TCR beta chains, 9.5 million to 12 million of which were shared by at least two donors. A nearest-neighbor algorithm error-corrected the raw reads and collapsed the reads into unique sequences, merging closely related sequences to remove PCR and sequencing errors. To assign V, D and J gene segments, CDR3 sequences were aligned to IMGT reference sequences. For a sequence to be retained, a match of at least six nucleotides was required to both a V gene segment and a J gene segment. Rearrangements were classified as productive when the CDR3 lacked stop codons and remained in frame with V and J, and all other rearrangements were classified as non-productive. Following IMGT convention, CDR3 was defined as the stretch from the second conserved V-encoded cysteine to the conserved J-encoded phenylalanine. Sequences without an unambiguous match to a single V gene segment were excluded from the earlier analysis of about 600 of the donors. In an earlier analysis of several hundred of the donors, V segments were called functional above 56.7% productive rearrangements and were called segregating when the between-donor standard deviation exceeded 5%. A statistical classification framework was built to diagnose cytomegalovirus status from the catalog of TCR beta chain sequences. In a later analysis, V and J genes were assigned by comparing TCR nucleotide sequences against IMGT/GENE-DB human TR gene sequences. The TCRdist pipeline was used in a later analysis to assign CDR3 sequences and most-parsimonious VDJ recombination scenarios. A later analysis defined each TCR beta chain by its CDR3 amino acid sequence plus V-gene family, and excluded reads lacking a unique V-gene family. In a later analysis, 450 to 600 highly shared, low-generation-probability nucleotide sequences were removed to address suspected cross-contamination and a sequencing artifact. In a later analysis, a clonal expansion index for each public chain was calculated from normalized within-repertoire ranks of inferred template counts. In a later analysis, generation probabilities were computed using a VDJ recombination model fitted to out-of-frame rearrangements, and the results were checked against IGoR. Hypergeometric tests were used in a later analysis to score TCR-TCR, TCR-HLA and TCR-CMV co-occurrence, with a repertoire-size bias correction applied to the TCR pairs. To estimate false discovery rates, a later analysis permuted the HLA or CMV assignments 20 times. In a later analysis, co-occurring TCRs were grouped with DBSCAN, and TCRdist sequence similarity was added when clustering was performed within HLA-allele-positive subsets. Co-occurrence clustering excluded repertoires with fewer than 30,000 or more than 120,000 public chains, plus five with anomalous nucleotide sharing. TCRdb carries this immuneACCESS record with in-frame sequences only. Its versions omit some clonotypes, under half of them owing to an unresolved V gene in the studies checked, with the rest unexplained. V, J and clone size are those of that table, while D and trimming were read from the DNA. The sample has 90,000 to 130,000 clones on record, approximately 79% of them singletons. The leading ten clones occupy 5% to 8% of the sample.

Its CDR3 holds 14 amino acids, cysteine through phenylalanine. Just the 42-base CDR3 DNA is kept, in frame starting at base 1. In the germline V gene, CDR1 corresponds to SGDLS and CDR2 to YYNGEE. The V and J ends are trimmed by 0 bases and 3 bases, leaving 10 bases between them. Sequenced: PBMCs. This receptor was obtained from a man between 25 and 39 years old in good health and CMV-seropositive. This chain joins TRBV9 to TRBJ2-7, with a tentative D gene TRBD1 over 6 matching bases. Here the CDR3 is given as CASSVARGGYEQYF. The DNA sequence reads TGTGCCAGCAGCGTAGCCCGAGGGGGCTACGAGCAGTACTTC.